Listed below are T cell receptor beta chains from one sample, sequenced in a study of shared clonotypes between healthy human individuals. Assay: immunoSEQ multiplex PCR; the TCRdb copy retains only in-frame clones and omits some. The sample lists some 1,100,000 clones, 75% to 80% occurring once. The sequenced material came from memory CD4+ T cells from PBMCs. The receptors stem from a young man in good health. Some clones in this sample may be carry-over from other donors' samples. Each CDR3 is given with its conserved first and last residue. A D gene is named only where the DNA matches it firmly. Expanded clones are given a class, and other clones once, few, many or no size at all.

V: TRBV7-9; size: few; length: 12; D: .; J: TRBJ2-2; DNA: TGTGCCAGCAGCATAAACACCGGGGAGCTGTTTTTT; CDR3: CASSINTGELFF
V: TRBV28; size: .; length: 15; D: .; J: TRBJ1-5; DNA: TGTGCCACCTTAAACTCGGGACGGAACAATCAGCCCCAGCATTTT; CDR3: CATLNSGRNNQPQHF
V: TRBV19; size: .; length: 16; D: .; J: TRBJ1-2; DNA: TGTGCCAGTAGTCAGGGACACTCCGAGCCCAACTATGGCTACACCTTC; CDR3: CASSQGHSEPNYGYTF
V: TRBV28; size: .; length: 14; D: TRBD1; J: TRBJ1-4; DNA: TGTGCCAGCAGTTTGGGAGGGGGCCAACAAAAACTGTTTTTT; CDR3: CASSLGGGQQKLFF
V: TRBV7-3; size: .; length: 15; D: TRBD2; J: TRBJ2-1; DNA: TGTGCCAGCAGCTTAGGGACTAGCGGCTACAATGAGCAGTTCTTC; CDR3: CASSLGTSGYNEQFF
V: TRBV5-8; size: few; length: 16; D: .; J: TRBJ1-2; DNA: TGTGCCAGCAGCCGAATCGGGAGCGGGGCGAACTATGGCTACACCTTC; CDR3: CASSRIGSGANYGYTF
V: TRBV6-1; size: .; length: 15; D: .; J: TRBJ1-2; DNA: TGTGCCAGCAGTGAAGACGACAGTGGAAGTGGTGGCTACACCTTC; CDR3: CASSEDDSGSGGYTF
V: TRBV18; size: once; length: 14; D: .; J: TRBJ1-5; DNA: TGTGCCAGCTCACCGGCTGGGGTCGATCAGCCCCAGCATTTT; CDR3: CASSPAGVDQPQHF
V: TRBV30; size: .; length: 13; D: .; J: TRBJ1-2; DNA: TGTGCCTGGATTCGATGGCAGGGAGAAGGCTACACCTTC; CDR3: CAWIRWQGEGYTF
V: TRBV5-5; size: .; length: 15; D: .; J: TRBJ2-7; DNA: TGTGCCAGCAGCATCGGTCTTGTCGAGAAGAACGAGCAGTACTTC; CDR3: CASSIGLVEKNEQYF
V: TRBV7-2; size: .; length: 12; D: TRBD1; J: TRBJ1-1; DNA: TGTGCCAGCAGCTCGACAGGGCTCGGAGCTTTCTTT; CDR3: CASSSTGLGAFF
V: TRBV28; size: .; length: 12; D: TRBD2; J: TRBJ2-1; DNA: TGTGCCAGCAGTCTAGGGACTAGCGAGCAGTTCTTC; CDR3: CASSLGTSEQFF
V: TRBV5-1; size: few; length: 14; D: .; J: TRBJ1-1; DNA: TGCGCCAGCAGCCCCGACAGAGGTGACACTGAAGCTTTCTTT; CDR3: CASSPDRGDTEAFF
V: TRBV28; size: once; length: 16; D: .; J: TRBJ1-5; DNA: TGTGCCAGCAGACAAGGAGGGGCCTATAGCAATCAGCCCCAGCATTTT; CDR3: CASRQGGAYSNQPQHF
V: TRBV1; size: .; length: 14; D: .; J: TRBJ2-6; DNA: TGCACCAGCAGTAATAAAAGTCGGGCCAACGTCCTGACTTTC; CDR3: CTSSNKSRANVLTF
V: TRBV4-1; size: .; length: 14; D: .; J: TRBJ2-2; DNA: TGCGCCAGCAGCCAATTCGGGGGTTCAGGGGAGCTGTTTTTT; CDR3: CASSQFGGSGELFF
V: TRBV4-1; size: .; length: 15; D: TRBD2; J: TRBJ2-7; DNA: TGCGCCAGCAGCCTCACTAGCGTTAGCTCCTACGAGCAGTACTTC; CDR3: CASSLTSVSSYEQYF
V: TRBV28; size: .; length: 17; D: .; J: TRBJ1-1; DNA: TGTGCCAGCAGTACTGTGATGCTGTCGGGGGTAAACACTGAAGCTTTCTTT; CDR3: CASSTVMLSGVNTEAFF
V: TRBV5-6; size: .; length: 12; D: .; J: TRBJ2-5; DNA: TGTGCCAGCAGTTCACTCCCAGAGACCCAGTACTTC; CDR3: CASSSLPETQYF
V: TRBV4-3; size: .; length: 21; D: .; J: TRBJ2-3; DNA: TGCGCCAGCAGCCAAGACCTGACTAGGGCCCTTCTCGGGGATGGCACAGATACGCAGTATTTT; CDR3: CASSQDLTRALLGDGTDTQYF
V: TRBV18; size: once; length: 17; D: TRBD1; J: TRBJ1-1; DNA: TGTGCCAGCTCACCAGCCCCGGGCAGGGGGGCAAACACTGAAGCTTTCTTT; CDR3: CASSPAPGRGANTEAFF
V: TRBV7-3; size: .; length: 15; D: .; J: TRBJ2-2; DNA: TGTGCCAGCAGCTTAGGGCACGCGGCGGCCGGGGAGCTGTTTTTT; CDR3: CASSLGHAAAGELFF
V: TRBV5-1; size: .; length: 16; D: .; J: TRBJ1-5; DNA: TGCGCCAGCAGCATAGGACCGCAGTATAGCAATCAGCCCCAGCATTTT; CDR3: CASSIGPQYSNQPQHF
V: TRBV28; size: .; length: 15; D: TRBD2; J: TRBJ2-3; DNA: TGTGCCAGCAGTTTTGGTAGCGGGAGCACAGATACGCAGTATTTT; CDR3: CASSFGSGSTDTQYF
V: TRBV30; size: .; length: 12; D: .; J: TRBJ1-3; DNA: TGTGCCTGGAGTGGACAGGGAAACACCATATATTTT; CDR3: CAWSGQGNTIYF
V: TRBV28; size: once; length: 12; D: .; J: TRBJ1-4; DNA: TGTGCCAGCCTCGGAGGGAATGAAAAACTGTTTTTT; CDR3: CASLGGNEKLFF
V: TRBV20-1; size: .; length: 11; D: .; J: TRBJ2-1; DNA: TGCAGTGCTATCCCGGACAATGAGCAGTTCTTC; CDR3: CSAIPDNEQFF
V: TRBV2; size: .; length: 14; D: TRBD1; J: TRBJ2-7; DNA: TGTGCCGGATCTCGCTTGACAGGGAGTTTCGAGCAGTACTTC; CDR3: CAGSRLTGSFEQYF
V: TRBV4-2; size: many; length: 16; D: TRBD2; J: TRBJ2-1; DNA: TGTGCCAGCAGCCTCTCGACTAGCGGGAGCTACAATGAGCAGTTCTTC; CDR3: CASSLSTSGSYNEQFF
V: TRBV7-9; size: .; length: 16; D: TRBD2; J: TRBJ2-5; DNA: TGTGCCAGCGGAATAGCGGGACTAGCGGGAGGAGAGACCCAGTACTTC; CDR3: CASGIAGLAGGETQYF
V: TRBV10-3; size: few; length: 15; D: .; J: TRBJ1-2; DNA: TGTGCCATCAGTGAGTCGAGTGGGGGCGGCTATGGCTACACCTTC; CDR3: CAISESSGGGYGYTF
V: TRBV9; size: once; length: 14; D: .; J: TRBJ2-5; DNA: TGTGCCAGCAGCATGGGCCCGGCGCGGGAGACCCAGTACTTC; CDR3: CASSMGPARETQYF
V: TRBV7-3; size: few; length: 16; D: TRBD2; J: TRBJ2-1; DNA: TGTGCCAGCAGCCTGTCTGGGACTAGCGGGAGCTATGAGCAGTTCTTC; CDR3: CASSLSGTSGSYEQFF
V: TRBV19; size: .; length: 16; D: .; J: TRBJ2-3; DNA: TGTGCCAGTAGTATAGAACTGGGATCCCTCACAGATACGCAGTATTTT; CDR3: CASSIELGSLTDTQYF
V: TRBV5-1; size: .; length: 15; D: .; J: TRBJ1-4; DNA: TGCGCCAGCAGCTCCCAGGACAGCCTTAATGAAAAACTGTTTTTT; CDR3: CASSSQDSLNEKLFF
V: TRBV5-4; size: .; length: 13; D: .; J: TRBJ2-7; DNA: TGTGCCAGCAGCTTGGCGCTAAACCACGAGCAGTACTTC; CDR3: CASSLALNHEQYF
V: TRBV28; size: .; length: 14; D: TRBD2; J: TRBJ2-7; DNA: TGTGCCAGCACCCCGGGGGGGATCGGCTACGAGCAGTACTTC; CDR3: CASTPGGIGYEQYF
V: TRBV6-6; size: once; length: 16; D: .; J: TRBJ2-1; DNA: TGTGCCAGCAGTTACGGGGCTAGCAGAACCTACAATGAGCAGTTCTTC; CDR3: CASSYGASRTYNEQFF
V: TRBV29-1; size: .; length: 12; D: TRBD1; J: TRBJ1-3; DNA: TGCAGCGTCAGGGGGGAGGGAAACACCATATATTTT; CDR3: CSVRGEGNTIYF
V: TRBV18; size: .; length: 15; D: .; J: TRBJ1-5; DNA: TGTGCCAGCTCACCAAGGGGGGGAAGCAATCAGCCCCAGCATTTT; CDR3: CASSPRGGSNQPQHF
V: TRBV2; size: .; length: 15; D: .; J: TRBJ2-1; DNA: TGTGCCACCTCAAGAGGGCGGAGCTCCTACAATGAGCAGTTCTTC; CDR3: CATSRGRSSYNEQFF
V: TRBV7-9; size: .; length: 19; D: TRBD2; J: TRBJ2-1; DNA: TGTGCCAGCAGCCCCCCACTAGCGGGAGGGATGAGCTCCTACAATGAGCAGTTCTTC; CDR3: CASSPPLAGGMSSYNEQFF